These 17 T cell receptor beta chains originate from one sample sequenced in a study of response to subunit inactivated influenza vaccine. TCRdb re-called the RT-PCR reads through MiXCR, storing one row per CDR3 protein. Altogether approximately 300,000 distinct CDR3 sequences are present, approximately 21% being singletons, with the ten largest covering around 10%. The sequenced sample was PBMCs from blood, obtained less than 22 months after vaccination. The receptor source for this set is a man between 50 and 75 years old who received an inactivated influenza vaccine.

The genes are TRBV28 and TRBJ2-7; no firm D call. Germline CDR1 MDHEN, CDR2 SYDVKM. The CDR3 spans 15 residues. Trimming removed 6 bases at V and 5 bases at J, with 20 bases between. The CDR3 reads CASRGSPRKGHEQYF. CDR3 bases: TGTGCCAGCAGGGGAAGTCCCCGAAAAGGCCACGAGCAGTACTTC.

The chain couples TRBV29-1 to TRBJ2-2; TRBD2 aligns across 8 bases. With V trimmed by 7 bases and J by 6 bases, 4 bases remained unmatched. The CDR3 has 12 residues. CDR1 and CDR2 from the germline V gene are SQVTM and ANQGSEA. The DNA for the CDR3 is TGCAGCGCCGGGGGGGGGCCCGGGGAGCTGTTTTTT. It is translated as CSAGGGPGELFF.

CDR3 bases: TGTGCCAGCAGTATAACGGGAGTGGCTGGCGAGCAGTACTTC. Its translation is CASSITGVAGEQYF. The V gene is TRBV6-2 or TRBV6-3, the J gene TRBJ2-7, with a possible D match to TRBD2 (6 bases). Germline CDR1 reads MNHEY; CDR2 reads SVGEGT. V was clipped by 5 bases and J by 6 bases, with 17 bases between them. The CDR3 is 14 residues long.

This clonotype was recorded a few times. The chain links TRBV5-1 to TRBJ1-6; a possible D gene is TRBD1 (6 bases). The V gene lost 0 bases and the J gene lost 7 bases, with 8 bases spanning the gap. Germline CDR1 SGHRS, CDR2 YFSETQ. CDR3 size: 14 residues. CDR3 DNA sequence: TGCGCCAGCAGCTTGGGACAGGTGAATTCACCCCTCCACTTT. Protein: CASSLGQVNSPLHF.

The sample holds a few counts of this clonotype. The genes are TRBV15 and TRBJ1-5; 8 bases match TRBD1. Unmatched junction bases numbered 9, after V lost 3 bases and J lost 2 bases. The CDR3 runs 17 residues. From germline, CDR1 is LNHNV and CDR2 YYDKDF (reference sequence). The DNA of the CDR3 is TGTGCCACCAGCAGGGAAGGACAGGGAGGTGGCAATCAGCCCCAGCATTTT. Protein sequence: CATSREGQGGGNQPQHF.

This clonotype was seen more than once but under ten times. The chain links TRBV4-2 to TRBJ1-3; D unresolved. The CDR3 spans 17 residues. Germline assignment: CDR1 LGHNA and CDR2 YNFKEQ. V shed 0 bases and J shed 3 bases, with 15 bases lying between them. The CDR3 DNA follows: TGTGCCAGCAGCCAAGAAACTCGGGCAGCTCTTGGAAACACCATATATTTT. It encodes CASSQETRAALGNTIYF.

This clonotype was seen repeatedly, ten times or more. The genes are TRBV4-1 and TRBJ2-1; D is uncertain. The germline gives CDR1 MGHRA, CDR2 YSYEKL. CDR3 length: 17 residues. The V end lost 1 base, the J end lost 1 base, and 14 bases lay between the germline ends. The CDR3 is CASSQADLLGSYNEQFF. The CDR3 region has the DNA TGCGCCAGCAGCCAAGCGGATTTATTAGGGTCCTACAATGAGCAGTTCTTC.

The chain employs TRBV12-5 and TRBJ1-5; no clear D. V was pared by 1 base and J by 4 bases, with 2 bases between. Germline lookup yields CDR1 LGHNT and CDR2 FRNRAP. The CDR3 is made up of 12 amino acids. The CDR3 region has the DNA TGTGCTAGTGGTTTGGGGAATCAGCCCCAGCATTTT. This translates into CASGLGNQPQHF.

In this sample, this clonotype turned up a few times. V gene TRBV18 combines with J gene TRBJ1-4; 7 bases are a match to TRBD1. Looked up from germline, CDR1 is KGHSH and CDR2 is LQKENI. The CDR3 is 14 amino acids. With V trimmed by 3 bases and J by 5 bases, 3 bases remained unmatched. The DNA of the CDR3 is TGTGCCAGCTCACCGGGACAGAGAAATGAAAAACTGTTTTTT. This gives the protein CASSPGQRNEKLFF.

This clonotype was seen many times. The chain is built from TRBV5-5 and TRBJ1-5; the D is unclear. This CDR3 is built from 14 residues. Germline V gene data show CDR1 as SGHKS and CDR2 as YYEKEE (reference sequence). V was cut by 0 bases and J by 4 bases, with 8 bases left in between. The CDR3 bases are TGTGCCAGCAGCTTGGCTATGGTGAATCAGCCCCAGCATTTT. Residues: CASSLAMVNQPQHF.

In this sample, this clonotype turned up many times. The V gene is TRBV7-9, the J gene TRBJ1-6, with D unclear. Trimming cost V 1 base and J 5 bases, with 6 bases left between them. This CDR3 comprises 14 residues. Germline CDR1 is SEHNR and CDR2 is FQNEAQ (reference sequence). CDR3 region: CASSLGTDNSPLHF. In DNA form, the CDR3 reads TGTGCCAGCAGCTTAGGGACGGATAATTCACCCCTCCACTTT.

The V call is TRBV4-1, the J call TRBJ2-3, with D unresolved. The CDR3 has 12 amino acids. V dropped 2 bases and J dropped 6 bases, with 6 bases sitting between them. The germline gives CDR1 MGHRA, CDR2 YSYEKL. The DNA for the CDR3 is TGCGCCAGCAGCCAAATGGTGGATACGCAGTATTTT. It translates to CASSQMVDTQYF.

The CDR3 loop is CASNLRRGLNTGELFF. DNA of the CDR3: TGTGCCAGCAATCTTAGACGAGGGCTAAACACCGGGGAGCTGTTTTTT. The chain is built from TRBV12-3 or TRBV12-4 and TRBJ2-2; D possibly corresponds to TRBD2 (5 bases). This CDR3 spans 16 amino acids. The V end lost 7 bases, the J end lost 2 bases, and 17 bases lay between the germline ends.

This clonotype was picked up one time. This chain links TRBV7-2 with TRBJ2-1; 12 bases are a match to TRBD1. Germline loops: CDR1 SGHTA, CDR2 FQGNSA. This CDR3 has 14 residues. Trimming at V came to 4 bases and at J to 9 bases, leaving 4 bases not matched to a gene. The CDR3 nucleotides are TGTGCCAGCAGCTCGGGACAGGGGGCCGTTGAGCAGTTCTTC. The encoded protein is CASSSGQGAVEQFF.

The chain carries TRBV19 and TRBJ2-6; the D call may be TRBD1 or TRBD2 (5 bases each). Germline lookup yields CDR1 LNHDA and CDR2 SQIVND (reference sequence). The CDR3 loop spans 20 amino acids. V lost 6 bases, J lost 4 bases, and 28 bases lay in between. The CDR3 region has the DNA TGTGCCAGTAGCCAAGCCCTGGTAGGGACGGGATCTTCGGGGGCCAACGTCCTGACTTTC. Residues: CASSQALVGTGSSGANVLTF.

In this sample, this clonotype turned up a few times. The V and J genes are TRBV18 and TRBJ1-5, with D maybe TRBD1 (5 bases). CDR1 KGHSH and CDR2 LQKENI come from the germline V gene. This CDR3 is built from 13 residues. With 5 bases removed from V and 7 bases from J, the gap between germline ends came to 12 bases. CDR3 sequence: CASSSGPKQPQHF. The DNA of the CDR3 is TGTGCCAGCTCATCGGGACCGAAGCAGCCCCAGCATTTT.

The V gene is TRBV10-3, the J gene TRBJ1-4; no reliable D call. The CDR3 totals 11 residues. CDR1 and CDR2 from the germline V gene are ENHRY and SYGVKD. V lost 8 bases and J lost 5, with 6 bases in between. CDR3 in amino acids: CAILGNEKLFF. In nucleotides, the CDR3 is TGTGCCATCTTGGGGAATGAAAAACTGTTTTTT.